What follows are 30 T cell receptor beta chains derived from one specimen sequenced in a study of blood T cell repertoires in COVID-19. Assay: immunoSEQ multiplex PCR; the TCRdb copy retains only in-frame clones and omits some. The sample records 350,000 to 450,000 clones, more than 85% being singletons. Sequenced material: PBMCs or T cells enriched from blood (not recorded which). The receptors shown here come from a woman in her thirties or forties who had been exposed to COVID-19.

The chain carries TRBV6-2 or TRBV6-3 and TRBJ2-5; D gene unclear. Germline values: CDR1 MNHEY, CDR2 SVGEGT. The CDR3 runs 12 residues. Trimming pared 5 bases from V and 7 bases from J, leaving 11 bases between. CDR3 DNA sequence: TGTGCCAGCAGTACAACGTCTGCGACCCAGTACTTC. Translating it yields CASSTTSATQYF.

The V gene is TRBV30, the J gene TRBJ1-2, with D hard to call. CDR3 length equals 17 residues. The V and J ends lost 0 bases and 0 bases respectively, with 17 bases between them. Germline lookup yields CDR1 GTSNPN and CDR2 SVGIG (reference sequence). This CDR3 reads CAWSVNNVAPTNYGYTF. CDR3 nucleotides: TGTGCCTGGAGTGTAAATAACGTGGCACCAACTAACTATGGCTACACCTTC.

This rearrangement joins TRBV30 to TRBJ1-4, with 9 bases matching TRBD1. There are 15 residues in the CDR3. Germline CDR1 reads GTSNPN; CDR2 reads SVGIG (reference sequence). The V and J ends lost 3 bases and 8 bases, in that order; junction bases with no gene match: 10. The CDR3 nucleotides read TGTGCCTGGAGGCCTGACAGGGGGTATGGAGAAAAACTGTTTTTT. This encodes CAWRPDRGYGEKLFF.

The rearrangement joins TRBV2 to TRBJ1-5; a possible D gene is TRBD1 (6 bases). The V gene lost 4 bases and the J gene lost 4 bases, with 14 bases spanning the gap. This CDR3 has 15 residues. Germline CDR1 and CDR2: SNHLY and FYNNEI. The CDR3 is CASSVSGGGNQPQHF. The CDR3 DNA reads TGTGCCAGCAGTGTTTCTGGGGGCGGGAATCAGCCCCAGCATTTT.

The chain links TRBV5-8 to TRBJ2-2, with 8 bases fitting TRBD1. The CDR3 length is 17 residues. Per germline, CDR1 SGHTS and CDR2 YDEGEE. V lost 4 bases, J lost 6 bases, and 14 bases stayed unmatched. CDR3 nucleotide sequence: TGTGCCAGCAGCGAGAGATCGGGACAGGAAGGGTCCGGGGAGCTGTTTTTT. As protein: CASSERSGQEGSGELFF.

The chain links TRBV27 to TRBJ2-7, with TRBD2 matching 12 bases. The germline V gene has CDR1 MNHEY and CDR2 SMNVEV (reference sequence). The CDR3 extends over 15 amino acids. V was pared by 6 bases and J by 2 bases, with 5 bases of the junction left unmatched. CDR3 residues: CASSRASGGAYEQYF. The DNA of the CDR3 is TGTGCCAGCAGCCGGGCTAGCGGGGGGGCCTACGAGCAGTACTTC.

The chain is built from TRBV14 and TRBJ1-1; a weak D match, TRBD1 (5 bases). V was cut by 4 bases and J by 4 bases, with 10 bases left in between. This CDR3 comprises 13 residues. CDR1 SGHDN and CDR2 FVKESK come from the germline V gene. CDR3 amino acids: CASSRGGLTEAFF. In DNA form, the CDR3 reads TGTGCCAGCAGCCGTGGGGGACTCACTGAAGCTTTCTTT. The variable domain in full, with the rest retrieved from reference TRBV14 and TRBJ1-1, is EAGVTQFPSHSVIEKGQTVTLRCDPISGHDNLYWYRRVMGKEIKFLLHFVKESKQDESGMPNNRFLAERTGGTYSTLKVQPAELEDSGVYFCASSRGGLTEAFFGQGTRLTVV.

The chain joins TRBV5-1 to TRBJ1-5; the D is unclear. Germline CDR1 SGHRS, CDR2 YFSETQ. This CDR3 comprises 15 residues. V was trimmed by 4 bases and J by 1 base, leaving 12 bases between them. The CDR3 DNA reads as TGCGCCAGCAGCCCCGGGTTCTTGAGCAATCAGCCCCAGCATTTT. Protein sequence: CASSPGFLSNQPQHF.

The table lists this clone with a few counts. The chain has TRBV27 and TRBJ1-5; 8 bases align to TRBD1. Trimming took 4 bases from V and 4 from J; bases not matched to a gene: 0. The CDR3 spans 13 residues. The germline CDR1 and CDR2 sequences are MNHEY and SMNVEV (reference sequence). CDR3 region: CASSWTGNQPQHF. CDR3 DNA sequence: TGTGCCAGCAGTTGGACAGGGAATCAGCCCCAGCATTTT.

In DNA, the CDR3 is TGTGCCAGCAGTGATTGGGCAGGGGGCTATGGCTACACCTTC. Translated: CASSDWAGGYGYTF. The V call is TRBV2, the J call TRBJ1-2, with TRBD1 matching 7 bases. The V gene end was trimmed by 3 bases and the J gene end by 4 bases; junction bases not matched to a gene: 5. The germline CDR1 and CDR2 sequences are SNHLY and FYNNEI. The CDR3 covers 14 residues.

Written as DNA, the CDR3 is TGTGCCACCAGTGATTTCTCCGGGACAGGGAACACCGGGGAGCTGTTTTTT. Amino acids: CATSDFSGTGNTGELFF. The chain has TRBV24-1 and TRBJ2-2; 8 bases are a match to TRBD1. With V trimmed by 1 base and J by 1 base, 4 bases remained unmatched. Germline assignment: CDR1 KGHDR and CDR2 SFDVKD. The CDR3 loop spans 17 amino acids.

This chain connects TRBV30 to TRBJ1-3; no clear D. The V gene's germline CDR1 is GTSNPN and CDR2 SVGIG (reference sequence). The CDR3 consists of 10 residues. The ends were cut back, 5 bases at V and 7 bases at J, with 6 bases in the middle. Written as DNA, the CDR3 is TGTGCCTGGGGTACTAACACCATATATTTT. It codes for CAWGTNTIYF.

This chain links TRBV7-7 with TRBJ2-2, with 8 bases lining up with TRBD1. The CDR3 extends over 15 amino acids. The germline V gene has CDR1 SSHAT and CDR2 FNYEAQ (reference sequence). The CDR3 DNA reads TGTGCTAGCCGTGAGGGACAGGCGAACACCGGGGAGCTGTTTTTT. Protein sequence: CASREGQANTGELFF.

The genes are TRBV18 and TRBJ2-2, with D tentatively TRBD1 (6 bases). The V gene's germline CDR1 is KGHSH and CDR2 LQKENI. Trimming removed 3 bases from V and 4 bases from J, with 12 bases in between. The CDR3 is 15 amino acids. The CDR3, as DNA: TGTGCCAGCTCACCCTTTAAAGGGGGCACCGGGGAGCTGTTTTTT. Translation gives CASSPFKGGTGELFF.

DNA for the CDR3: TGTGCCAGCAGCTATTCCAGGGTGTACTCTGGAAACACCATATATTTT. Protein product: CASSYSRVYSGNTIYF. The rearrangement links TRBV7-8 to TRBJ1-3; a possible D gene is TRBD1 (5 bases). Deletions cut 4 bases from V and 0 bases from J, with 13 bases between. This CDR3 contains 16 residues. Germline assignment: CDR1 SGHVS and CDR2 FQNEAQ. Full variable domain (rest looked up from reference TRBV7-8 and TRBJ1-3): GAGVSQSPRYKVAKRGQDVALRCDPISGHVSLFWYQQALGQGPEFLTYFQNEAQLDKSGLPSDRFFAERPEGSVSTLKIQRTQQEDSAVYLCASSYSRVYSGNTIYFGEGSWLTVV.

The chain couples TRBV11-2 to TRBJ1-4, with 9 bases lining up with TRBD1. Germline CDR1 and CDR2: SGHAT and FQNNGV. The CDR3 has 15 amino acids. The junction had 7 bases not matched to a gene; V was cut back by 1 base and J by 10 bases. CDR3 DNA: TGTGCCAGCAGCTTAGGTGGGACAGGGAGCGGAAAACTGTTTTTT. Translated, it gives CASSLGGTGSGKLFF.

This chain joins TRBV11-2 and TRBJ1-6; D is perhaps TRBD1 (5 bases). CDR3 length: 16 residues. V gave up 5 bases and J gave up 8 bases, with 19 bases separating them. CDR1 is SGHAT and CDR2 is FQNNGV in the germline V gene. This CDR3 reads CASSLAGRRDDSPLHF. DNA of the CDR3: TGTGCCAGCAGCCTCGCGGGACGAAGGGACGATTCACCCCTCCACTTT.

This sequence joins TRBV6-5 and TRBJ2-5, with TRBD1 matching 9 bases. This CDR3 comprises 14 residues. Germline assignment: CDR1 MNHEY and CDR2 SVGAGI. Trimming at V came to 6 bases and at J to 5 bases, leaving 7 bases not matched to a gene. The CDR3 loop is CASRPGTGTETQYF. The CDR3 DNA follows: TGTGCCAGCAGGCCCGGGACAGGGACGGAGACCCAGTACTTC.

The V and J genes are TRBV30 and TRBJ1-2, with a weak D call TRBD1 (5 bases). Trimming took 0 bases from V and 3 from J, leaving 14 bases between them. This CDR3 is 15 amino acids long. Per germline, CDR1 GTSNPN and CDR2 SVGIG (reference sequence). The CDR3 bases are TGTGCCTGGAGTGTAAGGGGCTTCCTTGACTATGGCTACACCTTC. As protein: CAWSVRGFLDYGYTF.

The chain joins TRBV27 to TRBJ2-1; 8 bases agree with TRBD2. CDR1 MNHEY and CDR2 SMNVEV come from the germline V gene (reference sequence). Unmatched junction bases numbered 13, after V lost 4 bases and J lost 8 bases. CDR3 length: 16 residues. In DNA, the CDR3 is TGTGCCAGCAGTTCCCGGGGGGGGACTCCTACTGATGAGCAGTTCTTC. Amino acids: CASSSRGGTPTDEQFF.

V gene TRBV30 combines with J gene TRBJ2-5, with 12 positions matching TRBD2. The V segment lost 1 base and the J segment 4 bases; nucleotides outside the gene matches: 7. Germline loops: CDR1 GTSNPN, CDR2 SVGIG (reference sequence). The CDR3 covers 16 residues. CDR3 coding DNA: TGTGCCTGGAGTGGGCCGACTAGCGGGAGATCAGAGACCCAGTACTTC. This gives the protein CAWSGPTSGRSETQYF. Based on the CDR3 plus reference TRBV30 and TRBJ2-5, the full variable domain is SQTIHQWPATLVQPVGSPLSLECTVEGTSNPNLYWYRQAAGRGLQLLFYSVGIGQISSEVPQNLSASRPQDRQFILSSKKLLLSDSGFYLCAWSGPTSGRSETQYFGPGTRLLVL.

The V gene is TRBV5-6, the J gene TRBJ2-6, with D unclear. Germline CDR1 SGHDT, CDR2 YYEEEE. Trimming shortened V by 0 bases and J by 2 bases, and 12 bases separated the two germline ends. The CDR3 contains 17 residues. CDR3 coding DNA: TGTGCCAGCAGCTTGGAGCGTCCGTGGGCTGGGGCCAACGTCCTGACTTTC. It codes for CASSLERPWAGANVLTF.

The CDR3 here is CASSIDRAYEQYF. CDR3 sequence (DNA): TGTGCCAGTAGTATAGACAGGGCCTACGAGCAGTACTTC. This sequence joins TRBV19 and TRBJ2-7; D possibly corresponds to TRBD1 (5 bases). V shed 0 bases and J shed 2 bases, with 5 bases lying between them. The CDR3 runs to 13 residues. The germline CDR1 and CDR2 sequences are LNHDA and SQIVND (reference sequence).

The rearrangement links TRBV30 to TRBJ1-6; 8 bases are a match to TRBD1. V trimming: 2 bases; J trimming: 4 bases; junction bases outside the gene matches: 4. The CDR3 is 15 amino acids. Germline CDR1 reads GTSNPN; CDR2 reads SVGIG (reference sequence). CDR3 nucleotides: TGTGCCTGGAGTCTGACAGGGGTTTATAATTCACCCCTCCACTTT. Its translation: CAWSLTGVYNSPLHF.

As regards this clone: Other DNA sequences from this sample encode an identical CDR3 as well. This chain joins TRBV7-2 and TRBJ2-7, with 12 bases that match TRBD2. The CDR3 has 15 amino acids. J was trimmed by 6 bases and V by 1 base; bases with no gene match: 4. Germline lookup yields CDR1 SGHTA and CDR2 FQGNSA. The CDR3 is CASSLEGLAGLEQYF. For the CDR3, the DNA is TGTGCCAGCAGCTTAGAGGGACTAGCGGGCCTCGAGCAGTACTTC.

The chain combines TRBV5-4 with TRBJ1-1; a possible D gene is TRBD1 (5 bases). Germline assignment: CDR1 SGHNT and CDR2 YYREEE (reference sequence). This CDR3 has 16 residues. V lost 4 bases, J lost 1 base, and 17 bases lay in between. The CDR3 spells CASSPEGSGPNTEAFF. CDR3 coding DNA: TGTGCCAGCAGCCCGGAGGGGTCAGGCCCGAACACTGAAGCTTTCTTT.

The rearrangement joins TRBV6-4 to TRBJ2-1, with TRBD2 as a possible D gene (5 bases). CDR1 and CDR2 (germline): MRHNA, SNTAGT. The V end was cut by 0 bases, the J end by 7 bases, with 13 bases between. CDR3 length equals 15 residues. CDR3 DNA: TGTGCCAGCAGTGACTCTAGCGCTTTTGCGAATGAGCAGTTCTTC. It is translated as CASSDSSAFANEQFF.

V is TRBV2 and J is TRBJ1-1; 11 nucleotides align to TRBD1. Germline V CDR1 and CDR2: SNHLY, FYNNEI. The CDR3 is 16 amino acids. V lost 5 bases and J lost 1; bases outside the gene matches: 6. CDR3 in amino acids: CASSPRTGGPNTEAFF. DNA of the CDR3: TGTGCCAGCAGTCCTCGGACAGGGGGCCCGAACACTGAAGCTTTCTTT.

The CDR3 here is CASRVTGMGEAFF. CDR3 nucleotides: TGTGCCAGCAGGGTGACAGGGATGGGTGAAGCTTTCTTT. The J gene is TRBJ1-1, the V gene TRBV6-5, with TRBD1 matching over 7 bases. CDR3 length: 13 amino acids. Germline CDR1 reads MNHEY; CDR2 reads SVGAGI. Germline trimming cut 6 bases from V and 7 bases from J; bases unmatched to any gene: 8.

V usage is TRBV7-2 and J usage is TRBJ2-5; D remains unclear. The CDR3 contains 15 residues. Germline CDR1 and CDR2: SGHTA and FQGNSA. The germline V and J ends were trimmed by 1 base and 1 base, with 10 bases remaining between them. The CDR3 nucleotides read TGTGCCAGCAGCTTAGTTGTACTACTCCAAGAGACCCAGTACTTC. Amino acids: CASSLVVLLQETQYF.